The present TCR beta chain was sequenced within a study of blood T cell repertoires in COVID-19. Study as a whole: Acute and convalescent COVID-19 specimens originated in the United States, Italy and Spain. From T cells, B-cell-depleted T cells, or PBMCs came the material, which was cDNA or gDNA.

Germline CDR1 and CDR2: SGHTA and FQGNSA. The V end lost 6 bases, the J end lost 1 base, and 12 bases lay between the germline ends. CDR3 length: 14 residues. Original handling: The assay estimated nucleated cells by amplifying reference gene primers. TCRdb keeps only in-frame clones here, not all; method: immunoSEQ multiplex PCR. The V and J calls and clone size are taken from that table; D and trimming were inferred from the DNA. The profile covers roughly 130,000 clones, with roughly 78% appearing a single time and approximately 3.6% taken by the ten largest. The gene calls are TRBV7-2 and TRBJ1-1; D is unresolved. The material sequenced was peripheral blood. This TCR was sampled from a man aged 55 to 70 with acute or convalescent COVID-19. The CDR3 sequence is CASRLDGENTEAFF. The CDR3 coding sequence is TGTGCCAGCAGGTTGGACGGGGAGAACACTGAAGCTTTCTTT.